One and the same sample provided the 14 T cell receptor beta chains below, sequenced in a study of graft-versus-host responses after intestinal transplantation (dated by TCRdb to the early 2020s). Library prep was done by the immunoSEQ multiplex PCR assay. TCRdb retrieved this table from immuneACCESS and kept in-frame rearrangements only. Not all clones are present; in checked studies, unresolved V genes account for under half, and no reason is known for the remainder. The sample table contains roughly 73,000 clones; only one count was recorded for around 87% of them. The top ten constitute 8% of the sample. No antigens are known for them. According to the study, the label for this sample's time point signals: cells obtained before transplantation from donor or recipient. The specimen was unstimulated CD8+ T cells sorted from spleen or lymph node cells, collected before transplant. The receptor source for this set is a human donor who was the organ donor for an intestinal transplant.

This clone showed up just a few times. This rearrangement joins TRBV6-1 to TRBJ2-3; D possibly corresponds to TRBD1 (7 bases). CDR3 size: 15 residues. Germline V gene lookup returns CDR1 MNHNS and CDR2 SASEGT. V dropped 1 base and J dropped 7 bases, with 15 bases sitting between them. CDR3 sequence reads: CASSEEAGGSNTQYF. The CDR3 DNA follows: TGTGCCAGCAGTGAAGAGGCAGGGGGGTCAAATACGCAGTATTTT.

The chain carries TRBV5-4 and TRBJ2-7, with TRBD1 identical over 10 bases. CDR1 SGHNT and CDR2 YYREEE come from the germline V gene (reference sequence). The CDR3 is 14 amino acids. V dropped 2 bases and J dropped 3; count of bases not matched to a gene: 2. The CDR3: CASSLDRGLYEQYF. CDR3 in DNA: TGTGCCAGCAGCTTAGACAGGGGGCTCTACGAGCAGTACTTC.

CDR3 sequence: CASSTDRHGNYGYTF. The CDR3 DNA reads as TGTGCCAGCAGCACCGACAGGCATGGGAACTATGGCTACACCTTC. This chain links TRBV9 with TRBJ1-2; possible D gene TRBD1, 6 bases. CDR3 size: 15 residues. Trimming took off 4 bases at V and 2 bases at J, with 15 bases between the two ends. Germline CDR1 reads SGDLS; CDR2 reads YYNGEE.

The chain joins TRBV5-8 to TRBJ2-2, with no clear D. V lost 4 bases, J lost 6 bases, and 10 bases lay in between. This CDR3 comprises 13 residues. The germline V gene encodes CDR1 SGHTS and CDR2 YDEGEE. In DNA, the CDR3 is TGTGCCAGCAGCCACCAACTCTCCGGGGAGCTGTTTTTT. Its translation is CASSHQLSGELFF.

The chain is built from TRBV2 and TRBJ1-1; 7 positions agree with TRBD1. CDR3 length: 16 residues. Trimming took 6 bases from V and 1 from J; bases not matched to a gene: 11. The germline V gene encodes CDR1 SNHLY and CDR2 FYNNEI. The CDR3 bases are TGTGCCAGCAGACTTAGACAGGGAGGGGGGAACACTGAAGCTTTCTTT. Its translation is CASRLRQGGGNTEAFF. Filled out from reference TRBV2 and TRBJ1-1, the complete variable domain reads EPEVTQTPSHQVTQMGQEVILRCVPISNHLYFYWYRQILGQKVEFLVSFYNNEISEKSEIFDDQFSVERPDGSNFTLKIRSTKLEDSAMYFCASRLRQGGGNTEAFFGQGTRLTVV.

V usage is TRBV5-8 and J usage is TRBJ1-5; unclear D gene. In germline, CDR1 is SGHTS, CDR2 YDEGEE. The CDR3 runs 15 residues. V gave up 4 bases and J gave up 1 base, with 12 bases separating them. The CDR3 DNA sequence: TGTGCCAGCAGCCCCTACAGTTCGAGCAATCAGCCCCAGCATTTT. Amino acids: CASSPYSSSNQPQHF.

The chain links TRBV14 to TRBJ1-2; D perhaps matches TRBD1 (5 bases). The germline CDR1 and CDR2 sequences are SGHDN and FVKESK. Trimming removed 4 bases at V and 8 bases at J, with 23 bases between. The CDR3 extends over 16 amino acids. This chain's CDR3 is CASSPWRVQVVTGYTF. The CDR3, as DNA: TGTGCCAGCAGCCCGTGGAGGGTACAGGTGGTAACCGGCTACACCTTC.

The chain combines TRBV4-2 with TRBJ1-2; D uncertain. The CDR3 is 15 amino acids. V lost 0 bases and J 2 bases, leaving 10 bases between the germline ends. Germline CDR1 is LGHNA and CDR2 is YNFKEQ. CDR3 amino acids: CASSQDPSGNYGYTF. For the CDR3, the DNA is TGTGCCAGCAGCCAAGACCCCTCGGGCAACTATGGCTACACCTTC.

The chain has TRBV4-2 and TRBJ2-1; D uncertain. Trimming removed 1 base at V and 3 bases at J, with 10 bases between. The germline V gene encodes CDR1 LGHNA and CDR2 YNFKEQ. This CDR3 spans 15 amino acids. CDR3 nucleotides: TGTGCCAGCAGCCAAGGTCTGGCAGGCTACAATGAGCAGTTCTTC. Translating gives CASSQGLAGYNEQFF.

Concerning this clone: At one of its ends the junction is not consistent with the germline gene, which may arise from a read error. This chain joins TRBV6-6 and TRBJ1-5, with unresolved D. Germline CDR1 reads MNHNY; CDR2 reads SVGAGI (reference sequence). The CDR3 runs to 14 residues. This CDR3 is CAGSYGGYNQPQHF. In DNA, the CDR3 is TGTGCCGGCAGTTACGGTGGGTACAATCAGCCCCAGCATTTT.

The rearrangement links TRBV9 to TRBJ2-2; tentative D call: TRBD1 (5 bases). This CDR3 region has 17 residues. Trimming left V 0 bases short and J 4 bases short, with 16 bases between. In germline, CDR1 is SGDLS, CDR2 YYNGEE. CDR3 in amino acids: CASSVEIMGRGTGELFF. Written as DNA, the CDR3 is TGTGCCAGCAGCGTAGAAATTATGGGTAGGGGCACCGGGGAGCTGTTTTTT.

The rearrangement links TRBV6-1 to TRBJ1-5; TRBD1 is a possible D gene (5 bases). The CDR3 runs 12 residues. Germline CDR1 reads MNHNS; CDR2 reads SASEGT. Trimming pared 4 bases from V and 7 bases from J, leaving 8 bases between. CDR3 protein: CASSVSGQPQHF. The CDR3 bases are TGTGCCAGCAGTGTGTCAGGGCAGCCCCAGCATTTT.

This sequence joins TRBV28 and TRBJ2-7; 11 bases map to TRBD1. This CDR3 spans 14 amino acids. With V trimmed by 8 bases and J by 3 bases, 6 bases remained unmatched. Germline V CDR1 and CDR2: MDHEN, SYDVKM. The CDR3 bases are TGTGCCAGCTGGGGACAGGGGGGGTACTACGAGCAGTACTTC. It codes for CASWGQGGYYEQYF.

This clone has only a few counts. The chain joins TRBV11-2 to TRBJ2-7; possible D gene TRBD2, 5 bases. Trimming pared 1 base from V and 7 bases from J, leaving 8 bases between. From germline, CDR1 is SGHAT and CDR2 FQNNGV. The CDR3 loop spans 12 amino acids. Here the CDR3 DNA reads TGTGCCAGCAGCTTAGCCGGGGAAGAGCAGTACTTC. Protein sequence: CASSLAGEEQYF.